The 26 T cell receptor beta chains below come from one sample, sequenced in a study of T cell clusters in autoimmune cytopenias. Each sample's input was approximately 270 ng genomic DNA, some 38,000 genome equivalents. TRB rearrangements were amplified by touch-down multiplex PCR with mixed TRB-A/B primers. TCRdb reprocessed the multiplex PCR reads, with one entry per CDR3 protein and no DNA. The sample includes approximately 5,900 distinct CDR3 sequences. These sequences were also reported in another study, on T cell repertoires in aging, cancer and after chemotherapy.

The sequencing input was peripheral blood. These receptors were collected from a human donor in good health.

The CDR3 loop is CSAPGLISYNEQFF. The rearrangement links TRBV20-1 to TRBJ2-1; the TRBD2 assignment by TCRdb is unverifiable without DNA. This CDR3 has 14 amino acids. CDR1 and CDR2 (germline): DFQATT, SNEGSKA (reference sequence).

CDR3 sequence reads: CASSLRTGGTEAFF. The rearrangement uses TRBV5-6 and TRBJ1-1; TCRdb reports TRBD1, a call that lacks DNA to check it against. Germline CDR1 reads SGHDT; CDR2 reads YYEEEE. CDR3 size: 14 residues. The full variable domain, completed using reference TRBV5-6 and TRBJ1-1, is DAGVTQSPTHLIKTRGQQVTLRCSPKSGHDTVSWYQQALGQGPQFIFQYYEEEERQRGNFPDRFSGHQFPNYSSELNVNALLLGDSALYLCASSLRTGGTEAFFGQGTRLTVV.

The chain employs TRBV20-1 and TRBJ1-3; absent DNA, TCRdb's TRBD1 call cannot be checked. Looked up from germline, CDR1 is DFQATT and CDR2 is SNEGSKA (reference sequence). There are 13 residues in the CDR3. CDR3 sequence: CSALRGPGNTIYF.

This clonotype is labeled medium-sized based on frequency. This chain links TRBV6-4 with TRBJ2-2; TCRdb lists TRBD1, though no DNA is available to test this call. The CDR3 consists of 14 residues. Germline lookup yields CDR1 MRHNA and CDR2 SNTAGT. This chain's CDR3 is CASSTGVMAGELFF.

V is TRBV6-2 or TRBV6-3 and J is TRBJ1-1. This CDR3 is 14 amino acids long. The V gene's germline CDR1 is MNHEY and CDR2 SVGEGT. CDR3 region: CASSYSTSYTEAFF.

This clonotype is classed as medium-sized by frequency. The chain uses TRBV19 and TRBJ2-7. The CDR3 runs 13 residues. The germline gives CDR1 LNHDA, CDR2 SQIVND (reference sequence). The CDR3 sequence: CASSMRPFYEQYF. The full variable domain, in which reference TRBV19 and TRBJ2-7 provide the parts outside the CDR3, is DGGITQSPKYLFRKEGQNVTLSCEQNLNHDAMYWYRQDPGQGLRLIYYSQIVNDFQKGDIAEGYSVSREKKESFPLTVTSAQKNPTAFYLCASSMRPFYEQYFGPGTRLTVT.

The V and J genes are TRBV7-9 and TRBJ1-4; there is no DNA to check the TCRdb D call of TRBD1. This CDR3 comprises 13 residues. Germline CDR1 reads SEHNR; CDR2 reads FQNEAQ (reference sequence). The CDR3 region is CASSREVGEKLFF.

Measured by frequency, this clonotype is medium-sized. The rearrangement uses TRBV6-5 and TRBJ2-3; TCRdb's D gene call, TRBD1, goes unchecked for lack of DNA. The CDR3 sequence is 12 residues long. The germline V gene encodes CDR1 MNHEY and CDR2 SVGAGI. This chain's CDR3 is CATGQHTDTQYF.

This clonotype is labeled medium-sized based on frequency. The genes are TRBV6-1 and TRBJ2-7. The CDR3 sequence is 13 residues long. Germline V gives CDR1 MNHNS, CDR2 SASEGT. The CDR3 region is CASSEVRGVEQYF.

Measured by frequency, this clonotype is hyperexpanded (1% or more). The chain has TRBV19 and TRBJ2-5; TCRdb gives TRBD1 as the D gene, but with no DNA this cannot be confirmed. CDR3 length: 13 amino acids. Germline V lookup: CDR1 LNHDA, CDR2 SQIVND (reference sequence). The CDR3 spells CASGTGGRETQYF. Full variable domain (outside the CDR3, taken from reference TRBV19 and TRBJ2-5): DGGITQSPKYLFRKEGQNVTLSCEQNLNHDAMYWYRQDPGQGLRLIYYSQIVNDFQKGDIAEGYSVSREKKESFPLTVTSAQKNPTAFYLCASGTGGRETQYFGPGTRLLVL.

The rearrangement links TRBV6-5 to TRBJ1-6. CDR3 length: 16 amino acids. Germline V gives CDR1 MNHEY, CDR2 SVGAGI. CDR3 amino acids: CASSYSTERYNSPLHF.

This chain joins TRBV4-3 and TRBJ2-3; TCRdb returns TRBD1, unconfirmable since there is no DNA. CDR1 is LGHNA, CDR2 YSLEER, per germline. CDR3 length: 14 residues. The CDR3 sequence is CASSLAPGPDTQYF.

The chain recombines TRBV6-6 with TRBJ1-2; TCRdb's D call, TRBD1, is unchecked because there is no DNA. Germline CDR1 is MNHNY and CDR2 is SVGAGI (reference sequence). The CDR3 runs to 15 residues. CDR3 amino acids: CASSSGTGSGYGYTF.

The rearrangement uses TRBV18 and TRBJ1-3; the D call from TCRdb, TRBD1, cannot be confirmed without DNA. Germline CDR1 reads KGHSH; CDR2 reads LQKENI. The CDR3 runs to 17 residues. The CDR3: CASSPLGQGASGNTIYF.

The chain links TRBV5-1 to TRBJ2-2; the TCRdb call, TRBD1, lacks DNA for checking. The CDR3 covers 15 residues. CDR1 is SGHRS, CDR2 YFSETQ, per germline. The CDR3 loop reads CASSSDRDWTGELFF. Complete variable domain (other parts from reference TRBV5-1 and TRBJ2-2): KAGVTQTPRYLIKTRGQQVTLSCSPISGHRSVSWYQQTPGQGLQFLFEYFSETQRNKGNFPGRFSGRQFSNSRSEMNVSTLELGDSALYLCASSSDRDWTGELFFGEGSRLTVL.

This clonotype counts as medium-sized by frequency. The gene calls are TRBV15 and TRBJ2-1; TCRdb designates TRBD1, a call that cannot be tested without DNA. The CDR3 extends over 13 amino acids. Per germline, CDR1 LNHNV and CDR2 YYDKDF (reference sequence). The CDR3 region is CATSSLDSNEQFF.

The rearrangement joins TRBV6-1 to TRBJ1-2. Germline V gene lookup returns CDR1 MNHNS and CDR2 SASEGT. There are 12 residues in the CDR3. CDR3 sequence: CASSAGNYGYTF.

The chain carries TRBV21-1 and TRBJ1-5; as DNA is missing, the TRBD1 call by TCRdb cannot be tested. TRBV21-1 counts as a pseudogene. This CDR3 spans 18 amino acids. CDR3 residues: CASSKAPEDRGSNQPQHF.

The V call is TRBV20-1, the J call TRBJ2-1; TCRdb reports TRBD2, a call that lacks DNA to check it against. The CDR3 contains 14 residues. Germline V gene sequence: CDR1 DFQATT, CDR2 SNEGSKA (reference sequence). The CDR3 here is CSAIPGLVGNEQFF.

CDR3 residues: CASSARQGVGTEAFF. The rearrangement joins TRBV5-5 to TRBJ1-1; TCRdb calls TRBD1, which cannot be checked without DNA. The length of the CDR3 is 15 residues. The V gene's germline CDR1 is SGHKS and CDR2 YYEKEE (reference sequence).

This clonotype is identified as medium-sized from frequency. The chain recombines TRBV19 with TRBJ1-4; lacking DNA, the TRBD1 call made by TCRdb goes unchecked. The CDR3 spans 14 residues. The germline V gene has CDR1 LNHDA and CDR2 SQIVND (reference sequence). The CDR3 spells CASSTGQRNEKLFF. Using reference TRBV19 and TRBJ1-4 for the parts outside the CDR3, the full variable domain is DGGITQSPKYLFRKEGQNVTLSCEQNLNHDAMYWYRQDPGQGLRLIYYSQIVNDFQKGDIAEGYSVSREKKESFPLTVTSAQKNPTAFYLCASSTGQRNEKLFFGSGTQLSVL.

The V gene is TRBV24-1, the J gene TRBJ2-2; the TCRdb D gene call, TRBD1, has no DNA to confirm it. Looked up from germline, CDR1 is KGHDR and CDR2 is SFDVKD. The CDR3 contains 15 residues. The CDR3 sequence is CATSVPDRNTGELFF.

The genes are TRBV5-6 and TRBJ2-3; the TRBD2 assignment by TCRdb is unverifiable without DNA. Germline V lookup: CDR1 SGHDT, CDR2 YYEEEE. This CDR3 has 15 residues. CDR3 sequence: CASTRSGESTDTQYF.

The chain carries TRBV6-1 and TRBJ1-2; no DNA is available, so the TRBD1 call from TCRdb remains unchecked. The length of the CDR3 is 11 residues. Looked up from germline, CDR1 is MNHNS and CDR2 is SASEGT. This CDR3 is CASSRGFGYTF.

The genes are TRBV6-5 and TRBJ1-2. Per germline, CDR1 MNHEY and CDR2 SVGAGI. The CDR3 extends over 14 amino acids. The CDR3 loop is CASSYGQLRYGYTF.

V gene TRBV20-1 combines with J gene TRBJ2-4; TCRdb's D call, TRBD1, is unchecked because there is no DNA. CDR3 length: 14 residues. The V gene's germline CDR1 is DFQATT and CDR2 SNEGSKA (reference sequence). The CDR3 is CSAPWTGGKNIQYF.